This TCR beta chain is drawn from a study of shared clonotypes between healthy human individuals. Study at large: Each donor's CD8 memory used one plate, CD8 naive two, each CD4 subset three. Study findings and constraints: All-four-donor shared clonotypes had higher generation probabilities than non-shared clonotypes did. Depth was large, yet rarefaction showed that sorted-subset sequencing was incomplete.

The V end lost 2 bases, the J end lost 4 bases, and 12 bases lay between the germline ends. The CDR3 covers 14 residues. Germline CDR1 reads SGHDT; CDR2 reads YYEEEE. Method: immunoSEQ multiplex PCR; TCRdb's copy keeps in-frame clones and lacks some. The sample carries a few million clones, 85% to 95% recorded once. All donors were healthy HIV-negative adults lacking recent acute infections or vaccinations. On this clone: Its antigen is not identified.

Sequencing was performed on naive CD4+ T cells sorted from blood. Stated subset: CD45RA+ positively selected. The origin of this receptor is a man between 18 and 35 years old in good health. The chain couples TRBV5-6 to TRBJ1-1; no reliable D call. In DNA, the CDR3 is TGTGCCAGCAGCTTTGGGAGGAGGAGCACTGAAGCTTTCTTT. This gives the protein CASSFGRRSTEAFF. The variable domain in full, with the rest retrieved from reference TRBV5-6 and TRBJ1-1, is DAGVTQSPTHLIKTRGQQVTLRCSPKSGHDTVSWYQQALGQGPQFIFQYYEEEERQRGNFPDRFSGHQFPNYSSELNVNALLLGDSALYLCASSFGRRSTEAFFGQGTRLTVV.